These T cell receptor beta chains were read from a single sample in a study of shared clonotypes between healthy human individuals. TCRdb keeps only in-frame clones here, not all; method: immunoSEQ multiplex PCR. The sample contains roughly 2 million clones, approximately 95% of which appear only once. Sequencing was done on a sample of naive CD4+ T cells sorted from blood. The source is a man between 18 and 35 years old in good health. The CDR3 runs from the conserved cysteine through the conserved F or W. A D gene is named only where the DNA matches it firmly. Clone size is shown for a subset of rows, as once, few, many or a class of expanded clone.

d_gene	len	abundance	v_gene	j_gene	CDR3nt	CDR3aa
NA	13	NA	TRBV7-9	TRBJ2-7	TGTGCCAGCAGCTTACCTAAGGGGGTGGCGCAGTACTTC	CASSLPKGVAQYF
NA	15	NA	TRBV5-1	TRBJ2-7	TGCGCCAGCAGCTTGGAACAGGGCACCAACTACGAGCAGTACTTC	CASSLEQGTNYEQYF
TRBD1	16	NA	TRBV11-2	TRBJ2-2	TGTGCCAGCAGCGCCCCGGGACAGGGGAGGACCGGGGAGCTGTTTTTT	CASSAPGQGRTGELFF
NA	14	NA	TRBV19	TRBJ1-2	TGTGCCAGTAGGGGATTTGGGGGTCCCTATGGCTACACCTTC	CASRGFGGPYGYTF
NA	15	NA	TRBV19	TRBJ1-2	TGTGCCAGTAGTATGCCCGGGCTCAGCAACTATGGCTACACCTTC	CASSMPGLSNYGYTF
NA	13	NA	TRBV30	TRBJ1-3	TGTGCCACCACGACAGCATCTGGAAACACCATATATTTT	CATTTASGNTIYF
TRBD1	16	NA	TRBV2	TRBJ2-3	TGTGCCAGCAACGGGGAAGGGGGCGTTCGCACAGATACGCAGTATTTT	CASNGEGGVRTDTQYF
TRBD1	19	NA	TRBV28	TRBJ1-5	TGTGCCAGCCAGAGGGGGACAGGGAGAGTGCTTGGGAGCAATCAGCCCCAGCATTTT	CASQRGTGRVLGSNQPQHF
TRBD1	17	NA	TRBV28	TRBJ2-7	TGTGCCAGCAGTTTTAGGGTAGGGGGCAGGGGATCCTACGAGCAGTACTTC	CASSFRVGGRGSYEQYF
TRBD1	15	NA	TRBV30	TRBJ2-3	TGTGCCTGGATCCCGGGGCAGGGGGCTAGAGATACGCAGTATTTT	CAWIPGQGARDTQYF
NA	15	NA	TRBV28	TRBJ2-5	TGTGCCAGCGCCTTACCAGGGGCAGTAAAAGAGACCCAGTACTTC	CASALPGAVKETQYF
NA	13	NA	TRBV27	TRBJ1-2	TGTGCCAGCAGGGGCAGGGCTAACTATGGCTACACCTTC	CASRGRANYGYTF
TRBD2	15	NA	TRBV6-1	TRBJ2-7	TGTGCCAGCAGTTCCGGACTAGCGGGAGTTTCCGAGCAGTACTTC	CASSSGLAGVSEQYF
TRBD1	17	NA	TRBV5-1	TRBJ1-6	TGCGCCAGCAGCCGAAATGGACAGGGAGAGGGAAATTCACCCCTCCACTTT	CASSRNGQGEGNSPLHF
TRBD1	14	once	TRBV6-5	TRBJ2-3	TGTGCCAGCAGTACCTACAGGGGAACAGATACGCAGTATTTT	CASSTYRGTDTQYF